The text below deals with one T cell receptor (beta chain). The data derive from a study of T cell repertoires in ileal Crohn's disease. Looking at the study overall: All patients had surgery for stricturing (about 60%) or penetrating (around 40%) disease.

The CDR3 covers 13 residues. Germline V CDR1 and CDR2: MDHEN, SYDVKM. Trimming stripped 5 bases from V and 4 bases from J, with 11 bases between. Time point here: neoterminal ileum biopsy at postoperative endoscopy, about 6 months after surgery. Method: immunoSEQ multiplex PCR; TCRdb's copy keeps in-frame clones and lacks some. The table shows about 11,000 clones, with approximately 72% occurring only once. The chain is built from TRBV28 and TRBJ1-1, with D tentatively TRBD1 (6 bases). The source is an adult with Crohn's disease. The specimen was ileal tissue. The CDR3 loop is CASSTRGTTEAFF. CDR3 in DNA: TGTGCCAGCAGTACCAGGGGTACCACTGAAGCTTTCTTT.